The entry below gives a single T cell receptor (beta chain) sequence along with its context. It lacks a known antigen. The input lacks base qualities; no much larger clone sits a single base away. TCRdb records Illumina NovaSeq 6000 as the sequencer. TCRalpha and TCRbeta cDNA libraries were built by 5'RACE with constant-segment primers, adding sample barcodes and unique molecular identifiers. Trizol reagent was used to extract RNA from every sample. Library amplification was performed in two PCR steps, and a second sample barcode and Illumina TruSeq adapters were introduced in the second step. Sequencing of the libraries was done on an Illumina NovaSeq, producing 2 x 150 bp paired-end reads. The study's own analysis went as follows. With migec v1.2.7, reads were demultiplexed and then collapsed into UMI-guided consensus sequences. Using mixcr v2.1.11, the UMI consensuses were aligned to TRA and TRB V and J templates and assembled into clonotypes. Clonotypes were classified as expanded or contracted when called significant by both edgeR and NoisET, with noise models trained on biological replicates. For edgeR calls, a false discovery rate-adjusted p below 0.01 and a log2 fold-change threshold of 1 were applied. As an exploratory analysis of dynamics, max-normalized trajectories of the 1000 most abundant clonotypes were examined with PCA combined with hierarchical clustering. Separately sequenced CD4+ and CD8+ repertoires were used to assign a CD4 or CD8 phenotype to each responding clone. TCRdb redid the processing of the public reads, applying fastp at Q25 and MiXCR, and retained in-frame beta chains. Rows merge per CDR3 protein into single entries with the most common DNA and genes. None of the V and J calls come from the authors' own analysis; TCRdb made them. For this sample there are hundreds of thousands of distinct CDR3 sequences; over 13% appear just once. The leading ten clones occupy 20% to 25% of the sample.

Spanning cysteine to phenylalanine, the CDR3 consists of 15 amino acids. Just CDR3 DNA is preserved here, 45 bases in frame from base 1. CDR1 and CDR2 (MNHEY, SVGEGT) derive from the germline V gene. V is pruned by 6 bases and J by 8 bases, leaving 10 bases of the junction without a gene match. This sample stems from a study of T-cell memory formation after mild COVID-19 (dated by TCRdb to the early 2020s). Looking at the study overall: TCR sequence clusters from the two donors were found to be largely donor specific. Two young, previously healthy adult volunteers, one female and one male, were included in the cohort. T-cell clones expanding and contracting after mild COVID-19 in two donors were tracked by longitudinal TCRalpha and TCRbeta repertoire sequencing.

Ficoll-Paque density gradient centrifugation was the method used to isolate PBMCs. Results the study describes overall, beyond this receptor: The study included only a couple of mild cases, and larger cohorts that include severe cases with pre-infection samples were judged to be necessary. The detection of some responding clones in pre-infection memory suggests that pre-existing cross-reactive memory T cells joined the SARS-CoV-2 response. Contracting CD4+ clones turned up mainly in the CM and EM memory subsets, whereas EMRA was where CD8+ clones were enriched. Clones contracting from day 15 to 85 had balanced CD4/CD8 phenotypes, while a second wave expanding from day 15 to 37 was biased towards CD4+. SARS-CoV-2 specificity of the second-wave clones peaking on day 37 was not confirmed.

Sequencing was performed on PBMCs or a T cell subset sorted from them (not recorded which). The sequence links TRBV6-2 or TRBV6-3 to TRBJ1-2; TRBD1 aligns with 12 central bases. This receptor was identified in a man between 18 and 29 years old who had mild COVID-19 (a few samples of this study predate the infection). The sample titles of this study are shuffled in the database, so cell type and time point are left out; the donor was told from shared clones. The CDR3: CASRYRDRGLHGYTF. The bases are TGTGCCAGCAGGTACCGGGACAGGGGGCTTCACGGCTACACCTTC.